The text below deals with one TCR beta chain. This clonotype was recorded at least ten times. The clone's antigen remains unknown. Base qualities are missing; no much larger clone stands one base away. The sequencer was an Illumina HiSeq 2500. Superscript III and a set of TRAV- and TRBV-specific primers were used to synthesize first-strand cDNA, so that both TCRalpha and TCRbeta chains were covered. TCRs were amplified with Phusion for 15 to 25 PCR cycles using a constant-region primer together with the adapter attached to the V primers. The MessageAmp II aRNA Amplification Kit was used to amplify the isolated mRNA, with in vitro transcription run for about 15 hours at 37 degrees C. The Dynabeads mRNA DIRECT Purification Kit was used to isolate mRNA for TCR sequencing. Indexed Illumina adapters were added in a second Phusion PCR of about 26 cycles, and the PCR products were purified with AMPure XP beads. The study's processing was this. Custom Perl scripts pooled TCR sequences encoding the same protein, removed out-of-frame sequences and computed each clonotype's abundance. Any TCR sequence backed by just one read was left out of the analysis. Among the metrics used to describe the repertoires were Shannon entropy, Gini index, clonality, richness, and the frequency of TCRs shared between repertoires. The raw public data were reprocessed by TCRdb itself: fastp quality trimming at Q25, MiXCR clonotype calling, in-frame beta chains only. When rows share a CDR3 protein, they turn into one entry using the most common DNA and genes. The V and J calls were not made by the authors but by TCRdb's processing. Present in this sample are 75,000 to 95,000 distinct CDR3 sequences, around 18% of which were seen just once. Under 7.5% of the sample is taken by the ten largest.

The data were taken from a study of low-dose radiotherapy and immunotherapy resistance in tumors (dated by TCRdb to between 2021 and 2024). With respect to the entire study: In Cohort 1, 0.5 Gy per fraction was delivered every 2 weeks, and a total PTV dose of 6.5 Gy was prescribed. In Cohort 2, 1 Gy per fraction was delivered every two weeks, for a total of 13 Gy over 26 weeks. Patients were given nivolumab as a 240 mg flat dose every two weeks and ipilimumab at 1 mg/kg every six weeks, with both drugs delivered intravenously. Intravenous cyclophosphamide at 200 mg/m2 was administered every two weeks, one day ahead of each radiation and immunotherapy administration. Aspirin 300 mg was taken orally once daily by patients for four cycles, starting on cycle 1 day 1. Trial participants were not randomized into treatment groups. Eight patients were included in the translational analysis, namely three from the first dose cohort plus the first five from the second dose cohort.

What the time point label conveys for this sample: before trial treatment. The donors came from RACIN, which was a single-arm phase I dose-escalation trial that paired nivolumab and ipilimumab with aspirin, low-dose cyclophosphamide and low-dose radiotherapy. To be eligible, a patient needed to have an advanced solid tumor that was TIL-negative. The cysteine opens and the phenylalanine closes a CDR3 of 14 amino acids. The entry retains the CDR3 DNA only, 42 bases that are in frame from base 1. After removal of 1 base from V and 3 bases from J, the junction retains 4 bases not matched to a gene. The germline V gene (reference sequence) provides CDR1 GTSNPN and CDR2 SVGIG.

This clonotype was sampled from a male donor with prostate cancer. The sequence is built from TRBV30 and TRBJ2-3; 7 of the junction bases match TRBD2. This specimen consisted of PBMCs, obtained before treatment. The CDR3 loop reads CAWSGEGFTDTQYF. The sequenced DNA is TGTGCCTGGAGTGGGGAGGGGTTTACAGATACGCAGTATTTT.